The entry that follows covers one TCR beta chain sequence. Its binding antigen is unknown. Base qualities are not recorded, but no much larger clone differs from it by a single base. Taken from cysteine to phenylalanine, the CDR3 has 15 residues. Just the 45-base CDR3 DNA is kept, in frame starting at base 1. This entry is derived from a study of tumor T cells in aggressive B-cell lymphoma listed by TCRdb under 2017. The library relied on the immunoSEQ multiplex PCR assay. Sourced from immuneACCESS, this table was stored by TCRdb with only in-frame sequences that have V and J called. A share of the clones is absent; for the studies checked, an unresolved V gene accounts for under half, and the remainder has no known explanation. In all, the sample holds roughly 2,400 clones, and 85% of those were seen once. 2.5% to 3% of the sample is taken by the ten largest.

Sequencing used tumor tissue. Here the chain combines TRBV1 and TRBJ2-7; TRBD2 is the table's D call and was not checked against the DNA. TRBV1 is reported as a pseudogene. The sequence was obtained from an adult with diffuse large B cell lymphoma. The base sequence is TGCACCAGCAGCCGTGGACCGGGGGGCATCTACGAGCAGTACTTC. This gives the protein CTSSRGPGGIYEQYF.